The 25 T cell receptor beta chains reported below all come from one sample, sequenced in a study of CD8+ T cells in alopecia areata. Sorting of pooled cutaneous lymph node cells was based on CD4, CD8alpha, NKG2D, NKG2ACE and other markers. cDNA serving as the sequencing template came from extracted, reverse transcribed RNA. TCRdb's copy holds only in-frame clones and misses some; the assay was immunoSEQ multiplex PCR. The data list some 6,000 clones, none observed once; approximately 32% falls to the top ten. The sequenced material came from CD8+ T cells sorted from a lymph node. Every receptor here comes from a C3H/HeJ mouse with alopecia areata. This mouse strain has H2-k as its MHC haplotype.

Comments on this clone: All gene names here are mouse names. From the germline J gene comes the end of the CDR3, since the read stops 4 residues before it. The rearrangement joins TRBV19 to TRBJ2-3; D may be TRBD1 (5 bases). The V end was cut by 7 bases, the J end by 3 bases, with 9 bases between. The CDR3 extends over 12 amino acids. CDR1 and CDR2 (germline): FNHDT, SITEND (reference sequence). This CDR3 is CASLTGAETLYF. CDR3 DNA (partial): TGTGCCAGCCTCACAGGCGCAGAA.

On this clone itself: Gene names and germline refer to mouse. The read falls 4 residues short of the CDR3 end, and the missing part is taken from the germline J gene. The chain is built from TRBV19 and TRBJ1-2, with TRBD1 identical over 8 bases. The ends lost 3 bases at V and 0 bases at J; junction bases unmatched: 4. The length of the CDR3 is 15 residues. Germline V gives CDR1 FNHDT, CDR2 SITEND (reference sequence). Here the CDR3 reads CASSTMDRANSDYTF. The covered CDR3 bases are TGTGCCAGCAGTACAATGGACAGGGCAAACTCC.

In its sample, this clone ranks as medium-sized. The listed genes are named as in mouse. The read falls 4 residues short of the CDR3 end, and the missing part is taken from the germline J gene. The chain recombines TRBV13-3 with TRBJ2-1; 10 nucleotides match TRBD2. This CDR3 is built from 15 residues. CDR1 is NNHDY and CDR2 is SYVADS in the germline V gene. Unmatched junction bases numbered 2, after V lost 4 bases and J lost 1 base. The sequenced CDR3 bases are TGTGCCAGCAGTTCGACTGGGGGGAACTATGCT. The encoded protein is CASSSTGGNYA. The full CDR3 is CASSSTGGNYAEQFF.

This clone is categorized as medium-sized. These gene names are mouse names. The read comes to an end 4 residues before the CDR3 does, leaving the germline J gene to fill in the end. The rearrangement uses TRBV14 and TRBJ2-1; 10 bases are shared with TRBD2. The CDR3 is 15 amino acids. Germline CDR1 is SGHDT and CDR2 is FRDEAV. V trimming: 3 bases; J trimming: 1 base; junction bases outside the gene matches: 1. The CDR3 DNA, read in part, is TGTGCCAGCAGTTCGACTGGGGGGAACTATGCT. Protein: CASSSTGGNYA. The whole CDR3 sequence reads CASSSTGGNYAEQFF.

In this sample, this clone turned up many times. Genes and germline are mouse. The CDR3 extends 4 residues past the end of the read, so its final part is completed from the germline J gene. The chain combines TRBV16 with TRBJ2-3; weak D call: TRBD1 (6 bases). The germline CDR1 and CDR2 sequences are SGHSA and FRNQAP. V lost 5 bases and J 2 bases, leaving 8 bases between the germline ends. The CDR3 extends over 13 amino acids. CDR3 residues: CASSRDNAETLYF. Partial CDR3 DNA: TGTGCAAGCAGCCGGGACAATGCAGAA.

This clone turned up a few times. Mouse gene names and germline throughout. The read is 4 residues too short to cover the CDR3 end, so that end is filled in from the germline J gene. The chain is built from TRBV13-2 and TRBJ1-1; D perhaps matches TRBD1 (6 bases). CDR1 and CDR2 (germline): NNHNN, SYGAGS (reference sequence). This CDR3 contains 14 residues. With 3 bases removed from V and 0 bases from J, the gap between germline ends came to 9 bases. The CDR3: CASGVGQTNTEVFF. The CDR3 bases that were read are TGTGCCAGCGGTGTGGGACAAACAAACACA.

On this clone: Mouse gene names and germline throughout. The read ends 4 residues shy of where the CDR3 ends; the end is completed using the germline J gene. The chain recombines TRBV19 with TRBJ2-1, with D possibly being TRBD1 (7 bases). CDR1 and CDR2 (germline): FNHDT, SITEND (reference sequence). The V gene lost 6 bases and the J gene lost 0 bases, with 10 bases spanning the gap. This CDR3 comprises 14 residues. The part of the CDR3 DNA that was read is TGTGCCAGCACCAGGGGGGTTAACTATGCT. This gives the protein CASTRGVNYA. The entire CDR3 reads CASTRGVNYAEQFF.

This clone is categorized as medium-sized (0.01 to 0.1%). The gene names here belong to mouse. The chain's CDR3 is CASSHWGNTGQLYF. The CDR3 bases that were read are TGTGCCAGCAGCCACTGGGGAAACACCGGG. The chain is built from TRBV5 and TRBJ2-2, with D possibly TRBD2 on 6 matching bases. The read comes to an end 4 residues before the CDR3 does, leaving the germline J gene to fill in the end. This CDR3 is built from 14 residues. Trimming took off 3 bases at V and 1 base at J, with 6 bases between the two ends. CDR1 and CDR2 from the germline V gene are LGHNA and YNLKQL (reference sequence).

In this sample, this clone turned up many times. Gene names and germline refer to mouse. The read finishes 4 residues shy of the CDR3 end, and the germline J gene is used to complete it. The chain employs TRBV31 and TRBJ2-4; D is possibly TRBD2 (6 bases). Trimming removed 1 base at V and 2 bases at J, with 10 bases between. There are 14 residues in the CDR3. Germline CDR1 reads GKSSPN; CDR2 reads SITVG. CDR3 bases read: TGTGCCTGGAGTCACGGGACTCTTCAAAAC. Translation gives CAWSHGTLQN. The whole CDR3 is CAWSHGTLQNTLYF. The full variable domain, its missing parts supplied by reference TRBV31 and TRBJ2-4, is AQTIHQWPVAEIKAVGSPLSLGCTIKGKSSPNLYWYWQATGGTLQQLFYSITVGQVESVVQLNLSASRPKDDQFILSTEKLLLSHSGFYLCAWSHGTLQNTLYFGAGTRLSVL.

This clone occurred many times. Gene names and germline match the mouse. The read is 4 residues too short to cover the CDR3 end, so that end is filled in from the germline J gene. The chain links TRBV13-2 to TRBJ2-3; possibly TRBD1 for D (5 bases). The CDR3 runs to 14 residues. With 1 base removed from V and 3 bases from J, the gap between germline ends came to 9 bases. Germline V CDR1 and CDR2: NNHNN, SYGAGS (reference sequence). The CDR3 loop is CASGDSREAETLYF. The CDR3 DNA, read in part, is TGTGCCAGCGGTGATTCCAGGGAGGCAGAA.

A note on this clone: Gene names denote mouse genes. Coverage ceases 4 residues before the CDR3 finishes, and the germline J gene fills in the end. The gene calls are TRBV19 and TRBJ1-2, with D maybe TRBD1 (6 bases). The germline gives CDR1 FNHDT, CDR2 SITEND (reference sequence). The CDR3 covers 11 residues. The chain's CDR3 is CASSKGVDYTF. The CDR3 bases that were read are TGTGCCAGCAGTAAGGGGGTC.

This clone was counted ten times or more. Mouse germline and gene names are used. The read ends 4 residues early relative to the CDR3; the germline J gene fills the gap. This chain links TRBV14 with TRBJ1-1; D remains unclear. This CDR3 comprises 13 residues. The germline V gene encodes CDR1 SGHDT and CDR2 FRDEAV. V lost 5 bases, J lost 0 bases, and 8 bases lay in between. The CDR3 reads CASSPGQNTEVFF. CDR3 bases read: TGTGCCAGCAGCCCTGGACAGAACACA. Full variable domain (rest looked up from reference TRBV14 and TRBJ1-1): EAGVTQSPRYAVLQEGQAVSFWCDPISGHDTLYWYQQPRDQGPQLLVYFRDEAVIDNSQLPSDRFSAVRPKGTNSTLKIQSAKQGDTATYLCASSPGQNTEVFFGKGTRLTVV.

The table lists this clone with many counts. Any gene name here is a mouse gene name. The CDR3 end lies 4 residues beyond the end of the read and is filled in from the germline J gene. The rearrangement joins TRBV16 to TRBJ2-1; 8 bases map to TRBD2. CDR1 and CDR2 (germline): SGHSA, FRNQAP. CDR3 length: 14 residues. CDR3 loop: CASSLDGGGAEQFF. CDR3 DNA (partial): TGTGCAAGCAGCTTAGATGGGGGGGGCGCT.

This clone was recorded a few times. Genes and germline are mouse. The read stops 4 residues short of the end of the CDR3; the missing end is completed from the germline J gene. This chain joins TRBV1 and TRBJ2-2, with D unclear. The CDR3 is 14 residues long. Germline V CDR1 and CDR2: NSQYPW, LRSPGD (reference sequence). The ends were cut back, 0 bases at V and 1 base at J, with 3 bases in the middle. The part of the CDR3 DNA that was read is TGCACCTGCAGTGCAGACATAAACACCGGG. Its protein product is CTCSADINTG. The CDR3 in full is CTCSADINTGQLYF.

This clone was picked up many times. A read error may produce the germline difference seen at one junction end. Mouse names are used for the genes. The CDR3 extends 4 residues past the end of the read, so its final part is completed from the germline J gene. J is TRBJ1-2 and V is TRBV20; the match to TRBD1 covers 7 bases. The CDR3 totals 12 residues. CDR1 and CDR2 from the germline V gene are GFQATS and STVNSAI. The sequenced CDR3 bases are TGTGGTGCTTGGGACAGAAACTCC. Amino acid sequence: CGAWDRNS. In full, the CDR3 reads CGAWDRNSDYTF.

This clone has ten or more counts. Gene and germline names: mouse. The read terminates 4 residues before the CDR3 end, so the remaining end is supplied by the germline J gene. The chain couples TRBV13-2 to TRBJ1-2; D is uncertain. Per the germline V gene, CDR1 is NNHNN and CDR2 is SYGAGS (reference sequence). This CDR3 is 13 amino acids long. V was cut by 4 bases and J by 0 bases, with 7 bases left in between. CDR3 DNA, as far as it was read: TGTGCCAGCGGTCTACACGCAAACTCC. As protein: CASGLHANS. The full CDR3 protein is CASGLHANSDYTF.

This clone was seen repeatedly, ten times or more. Gene names and germline match the mouse. The read ends 4 residues shy of where the CDR3 ends; the end is completed using the germline J gene. The gene calls are TRBV13-2 and TRBJ1-2; 7 bases align to TRBD1. This CDR3 has 17 amino acids. The ends lost 2 bases at V and 2 bases at J; junction bases unmatched: 12. Germline values: CDR1 NNHNN, CDR2 SYGAGS (reference sequence). CDR3 protein: CASGENDEEGANSDYTF. The sequenced part of the CDR3 DNA is TGTGCCAGCGGTGAGAATGATGAAGAGGGGGCGAACTCC.

This clone was seen at least ten times. The genes and germline here are from mouse. The CDR3 is cut off 4 residues early in the read; its end comes from the germline J gene. The J gene is TRBJ2-7, the V gene TRBV14; TRBD2 aligns across 11 bases. The ends lost 5 bases at V and 0 bases at J; junction bases unmatched: 4. Germline V gene sequence: CDR1 SGHDT, CDR2 FRDEAV. This CDR3 is 15 amino acids long. The chain's CDR3 is CASSPDWGGSYEQYF. The DNA read from the CDR3 is TGTGCCAGCAGCCCCGACTGGGGGGGCTCCTAT.

For this clone: The listed genes are named as in mouse. The DNA ends 4 residues before the CDR3 does, and the rest of the CDR3 is filled in from the germline J gene. The chain couples TRBV1 to TRBJ2-4; D may be TRBD1 (6 bases). The germline V and J ends were trimmed by 4 bases and 0 bases, with 11 bases remaining between them. Germline V CDR1 and CDR2: NSQYPW, LRSPGD (reference sequence). The CDR3 totals 15 residues. The covered CDR3 bases are TGCACCTGCAGTGAACAGGGAAGGAGTCAAAAC. Its translation is CTCSEQGRSQN. The whole CDR3 protein is CTCSEQGRSQNTLYF.

This clone occurred many times. All gene names here are mouse names. The CDR3 end is not reached by the read, which stops 4 residues before it; the germline J gene fills it in. The rearrangement uses TRBV13-1 and TRBJ1-1; 7 bases are shared with TRBD1. J lost 4 bases, V lost 0 bases, and 6 bases had no gene match. In germline, CDR1 is NSHNY, CDR2 SYGAGN. The CDR3 length is 15 residues. CDR3 DNA, as far as it was read: TGTGCCAGCAGTGATGCAGAACAGGGGCGCACA. Its protein product is CASSDAEQGRT. Given in full, the CDR3 is CASSDAEQGRTEVFF.

This clone was recorded many times. Genes here carry mouse names. The DNA ends 4 residues before the CDR3 does, and the rest of the CDR3 is filled in from the germline J gene. This chain links TRBV13-2 with TRBJ2-3; TRBD2 aligns across 11 bases. V shed 10 bases and J 4 bases; nucleotides not matched to a gene: 8. The CDR3 totals 14 residues. Per germline, CDR1 NNHNN and CDR2 SYGAGS (reference sequence). Here the CDR3 reads CAGRDWGSPETLYF. The CDR3 bases that were read are TGTGCCGGCCGGGACTGGGGGAGTCCAGAA.

This clone occurred many times. These gene names are mouse names. The read halts 4 residues ahead of the CDR3 end, with the missing end drawn from the germline J gene. The chain recombines TRBV1 with TRBJ2-2, with D maybe TRBD2 (6 bases). The CDR3 is made up of 15 amino acids. Between the trimmed V and J ends, which lost 1 base and 2 bases, there was a span of 8 bases. The V gene's germline CDR1 is NSQYPW and CDR2 LRSPGD (reference sequence). The DNA read from the CDR3 is TGCACCTGCAGTGCAGGGGGGGAGAACACCGGG. Translation gives CTCSAGGENTG. The complete CDR3 protein is CTCSAGGENTGQLYF.

Turning to this clone: Gene names refer to mouse genes. CDR3 residues: CTCSAARLGSDYTF. The CDR3 bases that were read are TGCACCTGCAGTGCAGCCCGGCTGGGCTCC. V gene TRBV1 combines with J gene TRBJ1-2; D unclear. The read terminates 4 residues ahead of where the CDR3 ends, so the germline J gene completes it. Trimming left V 1 base short and J 4 bases short, with 10 bases between. This CDR3 is built from 14 residues. Germline V lookup: CDR1 NSQYPW, CDR2 LRSPGD (reference sequence).

This clone was seen a handful of times. Gene names follow the mouse nomenclature. The read finishes 4 residues shy of the CDR3 end, and the germline J gene is used to complete it. V gene TRBV4 combines with J gene TRBJ2-5; 7 bases align to TRBD2. V shed 6 bases and J 0 bases; nucleotides not matched to a gene: 6. This CDR3 comprises 15 residues. Germline V gives CDR1 LGHDT, CDR2 YNNKQL (reference sequence). The CDR3 DNA, read in part, is TGTGCCAGCAGTCCGACTGGGTTTAACCAAGAC. Protein product: CASSPTGFNQD. The whole CDR3 region reads CASSPTGFNQDTQYF.

This clone was counted at least ten times. The genes are named according to mouse. The CDR3 is cut off 4 residues early in the read; its end comes from the germline J gene. The chain recombines TRBV13-3 with TRBJ1-1, with D possibly matching TRBD1 (5 bases). This CDR3 region has 14 residues. From germline, CDR1 is NNHDY and CDR2 SYVADS. The V end lost 2 bases, the J end lost 4 bases, and 12 bases lay between the germline ends. The sequenced part of the CDR3 DNA is TGTGCCAGCAGTGACAGGGAGGGGAGCACA. Its protein product is CASSDREGST. The CDR3, in full, reads CASSDREGSTEVFF.